This TCR beta chain was recovered during a study of T-cell memory formation after mild COVID-19. TCRdb re-analysed the 5' RACE reads in MiXCR, keeping a single row per CDR3 protein. The repertoire consists of 290,000 or so distinct CDR3 sequences, with roughly a fifth occurring once and the leading ten covering 20% to 25%. This CDR3 region has 15 residues. CDR1 is LGHDT, CDR2 YNNKEL, per germline (reference sequence). V was shortened by 1 base and J by 6 bases, with 13 bases between the two germline ends. The sequenced material came from PBMCs or a T cell subset sorted from them (not recorded which). The TCR originated in a man aged 18 to 29 who had mild COVID-19 (a few samples of this study predate the infection). Cell type and time point are not known. V and J are TRBV3-1 and TRBJ2-1, with D perhaps being TRBD1 or TRBD2 (6 bases each). The CDR3 sequence is CASSQAGDRTNEQFF. The CDR3, as DNA: TGTGCCAGCAGCCAAGCGGGAGACAGGACCAATGAGCAGTTCTTC.